Included here is one T cell receptor (beta chain) sequence, with context. The antigen is not known. The junction shows a germline mismatch at one end, possibly a read error. It was with a sample-barcoded 5' primer and a J-beta primer mix that a second PCR of about 6 to 12 cycles was run. TCRdb redid the calling of the 5' RACE reads with MiXCR, one entry per CDR3 protein. The sample yields fewer than 2,000,000 distinct CDR3 sequences, roughly two fifths seen once. This entry is derived from a study of blood T cells in healthy people across ages. Study conclusions and caveats: Since the PBMCs were unsorted, naive and antigen-experienced cells could not be conclusively compared.

The study recruited healthy Caucasian donors from Russia who were aged about 6 to 90. Staff drew 9 to 10 milliliters of peripheral blood from each donor. This CDR3 has 14 amino acids. Material for sequencing was blood. This TCR derives from a human donor in good health. The chain recombines TRBV12-3 or TRBV12-4 with TRBJ2-7; no firm D call. This CDR3 reads CASSFGRLEAEQYF. The CDR3 DNA sequence: TGTGCCAGTAGTTTTGGCCGCTTAGAGGCCGAGCAGTACTTC.